These 28 T cell receptor beta chains were sequenced from one sample in a study of T-cell reconstitution after alpha-beta-depleted transplantation in children. Unique molecular identifiers were incorporated when the TCRbeta library was constructed. A single record per CDR3 protein comes from TCRdb applying MiXCR to the PCR reads. The profile shows about 310,000 distinct CDR3 sequences, approximately 23% of them singletons. The material was PBMCs, mostly from graft donor cells, obtained 180 days after TCRalphabeta/CD19-depleted stem cell transplant. The source of these receptors is a male patient younger than 18 who had a stem cell transplant for acute lymphoblastic leukemia, so the T cells may come from the graft donor.

This clonotype was detected only a few times. The chain couples TRBV4-1 to TRBJ2-7; D is uncertain. CDR1 is MGHRA and CDR2 is YSYEKL in the germline V gene. This CDR3 comprises 15 residues. Trimming shortened V by 1 base and J by 6 bases, and 16 bases separated the two germline ends. The CDR3: CASSQAIGSPLEQYF. The CDR3 nucleotides are TGCGCCAGCAGCCAAGCCATCGGGTCTCCCCTCGAGCAGTACTTC.

This clonotype was counted ten times or more. The chain recombines TRBV4-1 with TRBJ2-5; D possibly uses TRBD1 or TRBD2 (5 bases each). The CDR3 contains 15 residues. Germline V gene lookup returns CDR1 MGHRA and CDR2 YSYEKL. The V gene lost 0 bases and the J gene lost 5 bases, with 13 bases spanning the gap. The CDR3 loop is CASSQDWDGGETQYF. In nucleotides, the CDR3 is TGCGCCAGCAGCCAAGATTGGGACGGCGGGGAGACCCAGTACTTC.

This clonotype came up a few times. This rearrangement joins TRBV5-6 to TRBJ2-1; 7 bases line up with TRBD2. The CDR3 loop spans 18 amino acids. The J segment lost 1 base and the V segment lost 4 bases, leaving 14 bases of the junction unmatched. CDR1 is SGHDT and CDR2 is YYEEEE in the germline V gene. The CDR3 is CASSPGALAAFSYNEQFF. CDR3 sequence (DNA): TGTGCCAGCAGCCCGGGCGCTCTAGCGGCTTTTTCCTACAATGAGCAGTTCTTC.

This clonotype was found a few times. The J gene is TRBJ2-3, the V gene TRBV7-2; 9 positions match TRBD2. With V trimmed by 4 bases and J by 7 bases, 6 bases remained unmatched. The CDR3 contains 14 residues. Germline V gene data show CDR1 as SGHTA and CDR2 as FQGNSA. CDR3 DNA sequence: TGTGCCAGCAGCTCGCGGGAGGGCCGACATACGCAGTATTTT. Amino acids: CASSSREGRHTQYF.

The chain carries TRBV29-1 and TRBJ2-7, with 8 bases fitting TRBD1. The J segment lost 2 bases and the V segment lost 6 bases, leaving 12 bases of the junction unmatched. This CDR3 has 15 amino acids. Germline V CDR1 and CDR2: SQVTM, ANQGSEA. DNA of the CDR3: TGCAGCGTCGACCTCGGGACAGGCGATCCCTACGAGCAGTACTTC. Amino acids: CSVDLGTGDPYEQYF.

The chain couples TRBV6-5 to TRBJ1-5; D is perhaps TRBD1 (6 bases). CDR3 size: 15 residues. The V end was cut by 0 bases, the J end by 5 bases, with 11 bases between. The V gene's germline CDR1 is MNHEY and CDR2 SVGAGI. CDR3 sequence: CASSYSTGGDQPQHF. CDR3 in DNA: TGTGCCAGCAGTTACTCGACGGGGGGCGATCAGCCCCAGCATTTT.

The chain is built from TRBV7-6 and TRBJ2-7; D is possibly TRBD2 (6 bases). Germline V gives CDR1 SGHVS, CDR2 FNYEAQ. The CDR3 has 14 amino acids. Deletions cut 3 bases from V and 3 bases from J, with 12 bases between. CDR3 protein: CASSLMGLGYEQYF. The CDR3 region has the DNA TGTGCCAGCAGCTTGATGGGACTTGGCTACGAGCAGTACTTC.

This clonotype turned up a few times. The V and J genes are TRBV5-1 and TRBJ2-3; D is possibly TRBD2 (5 bases). The ends were cut back, 1 base at V and 6 bases at J, with 12 bases in the middle. Germline-derived CDR1 and CDR2 are SGHRS and YFSETQ. The CDR3 covers 14 residues. CDR3 sequence: CASSLYVGEDTQYF. DNA of the CDR3: TGCGCCAGCAGCTTGTATGTGGGAGAGGATACGCAGTATTTT. The whole variable domain, filled in from reference TRBV5-1 and TRBJ2-3, reads KAGVTQTPRYLIKTRGQQVTLSCSPISGHRSVSWYQQTPGQGLQFLFEYFSETQRNKGNFPGRFSGRQFSNSRSEMNVSTLELGDSALYLCASSLYVGEDTQYFGPGTRLTVL.

The chain combines TRBV20-1 with TRBJ2-5; 9 bases map to TRBD2. V shed 5 bases and J 5 bases; nucleotides not matched to a gene: 9. The CDR3 spans 14 residues. Per the germline V gene, CDR1 is DFQATT and CDR2 is SNEGSKA (reference sequence). The CDR3 DNA reads TGCAGTGCTTTCCCATTTGCGGGAGGGGAGACCCAGTACTTC. As protein: CSAFPFAGGETQYF.

This clonotype was seen a few times. This rearrangement joins TRBV20-1 to TRBJ2-1, with D perhaps given as TRBD1 or TRBD2 (6 bases each). The V end lost 5 bases, the J end lost 0 bases, and 11 bases lay between the germline ends. Germline CDR1 DFQATT, CDR2 SNEGSKA (reference sequence). The CDR3 has 14 amino acids. CDR3 in amino acids: CSAPGGSSYNEQFF. Written as DNA, the CDR3 is TGCAGTGCTCCCGGGGGCAGCTCCTACAATGAGCAGTTCTTC.

This clonotype was recorded a few times. The rearrangement joins TRBV5-1 to TRBJ2-3; no definite D call. The CDR3 spans 14 residues. V was clipped by 6 bases and J by 1 base, with 12 bases between them. Germline CDR1 SGHRS, CDR2 YFSETQ. Written as DNA, the CDR3 is TGCGCCAGCACTATAGCCCCTGGCACAGATACGCAGTATTTT. Translated, it gives CASTIAPGTDTQYF. Full variable domain (outside the CDR3, taken from reference TRBV5-1 and TRBJ2-3): KAGVTQTPRYLIKTRGQQVTLSCSPISGHRSVSWYQQTPGQGLQFLFEYFSETQRNKGNFPGRFSGRQFSNSRSEMNVSTLELGDSALYLCASTIAPGTDTQYFGPGTRLTVL.

This rearrangement joins TRBV6-1 to TRBJ2-2, with D possibly TRBD2 on 5 matching bases. V was cut by 2 bases and J by 5 bases, with 12 bases left in between. The length of the CDR3 is 15 residues. CDR1 and CDR2 from the germline V gene are MNHNS and SASEGT. This CDR3 is CASSEYTRGTGELFF. Here the CDR3 DNA reads TGTGCCAGCAGTGAATATACTAGAGGGACCGGGGAGCTGTTTTTT.

Regarding this clonotype: The CDR3 does not end in the conserved phenylalanine or tryptophan, so this is likely a read error. The chain uses TRBV27 and TRBJ2-5; D unresolved. Germline CDR1 MNHEY, CDR2 SMNVEV (reference sequence). The V end was cut by 6 bases, the J end by 5 bases, with 7 bases between. The CDR3 runs 11 residues. The CDR3 nucleotides read TGTGCCAGCAGCAATCTGGAGACCCAGTACTTA. Translation gives CASSNLETQYL.

This clonotype was detected a few times. The rearrangement links TRBV5-1 to TRBJ2-1; D uncertain. CDR1 SGHRS and CDR2 YFSETQ come from the germline V gene. V lost 7 bases, J lost 5 bases, and 7 bases lay in between. The CDR3 extends over 11 amino acids. The CDR3 reads CASSRHNEQFF. CDR3 sequence (DNA): TGCGCCAGCTCGCGCCACAATGAGCAGTTCTTC.

V and J are TRBV6-1 and TRBJ1-4; the D gene is possibly TRBD1 (5 bases). The V end lost 8 bases, the J end lost 3 bases, and 16 bases lay between the germline ends. CDR1 and CDR2 (germline): MNHNS, SASEGT. This CDR3 is built from 15 residues. DNA for the CDR3: TGTGCCAGCCGGGGCCCTCAGGGAGCTAATGAAAAACTGTTTTTT. Protein: CASRGPQGANEKLFF.

V is TRBV6-1 and J is TRBJ2-2, with 12 nucleotides matching TRBD2. Germline-derived CDR1 and CDR2 are MNHNS and SASEGT. The CDR3 is 17 amino acids. With V trimmed by 5 bases and J by 2 bases, 6 bases remained unmatched. The CDR3 here is CASSRLAGGLNTGELFF. The CDR3, as DNA: TGTGCCAGCAGTCGTCTAGCGGGAGGGCTTAACACCGGGGAGCTGTTTTTT.

This clonotype was recorded a few times. The CDR3 DNA reads as TGCAGTGCCTTTTGGGCCGAACAGGGGCCTTCGACCTTCATGAACACTGAAGCTTTCTTT. Translation gives CSAFWAEQGPSTFMNTEAFF. The rearrangement joins TRBV20-1 to TRBJ1-1; TRBD1 aligns across 7 bases. CDR1 and CDR2 from the germline V gene are DFQATT and SNEGSKA (reference sequence). Trimming took 6 bases from V and 0 from J; bases not matched to a gene: 25. This CDR3 has 20 residues.

This clonotype was found a few times. The chain recombines TRBV7-9 with TRBJ2-1, with D perhaps matching TRBD1 (6 bases). V lost 0 bases and J lost 3, with 15 bases in between. Germline V gene sequence: CDR1 SEHNR, CDR2 FQNEAQ (reference sequence). CDR3 size: 17 residues. CDR3 nucleotides: TGTGCCAGCAGCTTAGCGCCAGGGGAAACGTTCTACAATGAGCAGTTCTTC. Its translation: CASSLAPGETFYNEQFF.

This clonotype turned up a few times. The V and J genes are TRBV6-5 and TRBJ2-3, with D maybe TRBD1 (6 bases). The ends were cut back, 2 bases at V and 2 bases at J, with 20 bases in the middle. Germline CDR1 and CDR2: MNHEY and SVGAGI. The CDR3 consists of 18 residues. The CDR3 nucleotides are TGTGCCAGCAGTTACGCTACAGGGATAGGGGCCACCACAGATACGCAGTATTTT. It yields the protein CASSYATGIGATTDTQYF.

The chain joins TRBV12-3 or TRBV12-4 to TRBJ2-3, with TRBD2 identical over 9 bases. The V segment lost 5 bases and the J segment 5 bases; nucleotides outside the gene matches: 11. The CDR3 extends over 16 amino acids. As DNA, the CDR3 is TGTGCCAGCAGTACGACCTTAGCGGGAGAACAAGATACGCAGTATTTT. Protein product: CASSTTLAGEQDTQYF.

The sample holds a few counts of this clonotype. The chain is built from TRBV10-3 and TRBJ1-6; D gene ambiguous. Deletions cut 7 bases from V and 10 bases from J, with 11 bases between. The CDR3 runs 12 residues. The germline CDR1 and CDR2 sequences are ENHRY and SYGVKD. CDR3 nucleotide sequence: TGTGCCATCAAGCAGAGGAGCTCACCCCTCCACTTT. Protein sequence: CAIKQRSSPLHF.

This clonotype was counted a few times. The chain is built from TRBV7-8 and TRBJ2-7; unclear D gene. The CDR3 length is 13 residues. Germline-derived CDR1 and CDR2 are SGHVS and FQNEAQ. Deletions cut 1 base from V and 6 bases from J, with 10 bases between. The CDR3, as DNA: TGTGCCAGCAGCTTAGGGCCTTCCCTCGAGCAGTACTTC. This gives the protein CASSLGPSLEQYF.

The CDR3 DNA follows: TGTGCCAGCAGCTTTGGGACTAGAATGGCCTCCTACGAGCAGTACTTC. This gives the protein CASSFGTRMASYEQYF. The chain carries TRBV7-9 and TRBJ2-7; 8 bases are shared with TRBD2. The germline CDR1 and CDR2 sequences are SEHNR and FQNEAQ (reference sequence). CDR3 size: 16 residues. J gave up 0 bases and V 3 bases, and 7 bases lay outside the gene matches.

This clonotype was seen at least ten times. The chain uses TRBV25-1 and TRBJ2-1; 7 nucleotides match TRBD2. The CDR3 consists of 14 residues. Trimming cost V 6 bases and J 8 bases; bases outside gene matches: 10. CDR1 is MGHDK and CDR2 is SYGVNS in the germline V gene. The CDR3 loop reads CASRTGLRSHEQFF. The CDR3 DNA reads as TGTGCCAGCAGGACGGGACTAAGGAGCCATGAGCAGTTCTTC.

V gene TRBV5-1 combines with J gene TRBJ1-1, with D unresolved. Trimming cost V 5 bases and J 5 bases, with 10 bases left between them. Per the germline V gene, CDR1 is SGHRS and CDR2 is YFSETQ. CDR3 length: 12 residues. The CDR3 protein is CASRGGMTEAFF. CDR3 bases: TGCGCCAGCAGGGGAGGGATGACTGAAGCTTTCTTT.

This clonotype was counted between two and nine times. CDR3 sequence reads: CASSLNRMSNQPQHF. The CDR3, as DNA: TGTGCCAGCAGTTTAAATAGAATGAGCAATCAGCCCCAGCATTTT. V is TRBV6-5 and J is TRBJ1-5, with D unresolved. The CDR3 loop spans 15 amino acids. Between the trimmed V and J ends, which lost 4 bases and 1 base, there was a span of 11 bases. Germline loops: CDR1 MNHEY, CDR2 SVGAGI.

This clonotype was detected a few times. The chain has TRBV3-1 and TRBJ2-2; 11 bases align to TRBD2. This CDR3 comprises 17 residues. Losses at the gene ends were 0 bases for V and 7 bases for J; bases not matched to a gene: 7. Germline assignment: CDR1 LGHDT and CDR2 YNNKEL (reference sequence). CDR3 amino acids: CASSQEKTSGRNGELFF. As DNA, the CDR3 is TGTGCCAGCAGCCAAGAAAAAACTAGCGGGAGAAACGGGGAGCTGTTTTTT.

This chain connects TRBV6-5 to TRBJ2-3; the D call may be TRBD1 or TRBD2 (5 bases each). Germline CDR1 is MNHEY and CDR2 is SVGAGI. The CDR3 spans 15 residues. The V end was cut by 0 bases, the J end by 1 base, with 8 bases between. The CDR3 DNA is TGTGCCAGCAGTTACTCTAGAGGGGGCACAGATACGCAGTATTTT. This translates into CASSYSRGGTDTQYF.